Below, 10 T cell receptor beta chains from the same sample are listed, as sequenced in a study of cytomegalovirus exposure and HLA in healthy donors. The primer mix had 60 Vbeta and 13 Jbeta primers. This table comes from immunoSEQ multiplex PCR, and its TCRdb copy is limited to in-frame clones, with some not included. The data show approximately 110,000 clones, with roughly two thirds seen just once and under 8.5% held by the top ten. The sequenced material came from PBMCs. Source of these receptors: a middle-aged man in good health and CMV-seronegative.

This clone was observed a few times. The rearrangement joins TRBV19 to TRBJ2-7, with TRBD2 identical over 9 bases. Germline CDR1 reads LNHDA; CDR2 reads SQIVND (reference sequence). There are 15 residues in the CDR3. V lost 3 bases and J lost 3; bases outside the gene matches: 6. This CDR3 is CASSIYSGGFYEQYF. The CDR3 DNA sequence: TGTGCCAGTAGTATTTATAGCGGGGGTTTCTACGAGCAGTACTTC.

The chain recombines TRBV6-6 with TRBJ2-2; 8 bases are a match to TRBD1. V lost 0 bases and J lost 5; bases outside the gene matches: 2. The CDR3 runs to 15 residues. Germline V gives CDR1 MNHNY, CDR2 SVGAGI (reference sequence). CDR3 sequence reads: CASSYSTGGTGELFF. CDR3 nucleotide sequence: TGTGCCAGCAGTTACTCTACAGGGGGTACCGGGGAGCTGTTTTTT.

CDR3 sequence: CASSLGGAPNTGELFF. In DNA, the CDR3 is TGTGCCAGCAGTTTGGGGGGGGCTCCGAACACCGGGGAGCTGTTTTTT. The chain couples TRBV28 to TRBJ2-2, with a weak D call TRBD2 (7 bases). The ends were cut back, 3 bases at V and 0 bases at J, with 11 bases in the middle. Per germline, CDR1 MDHEN and CDR2 SYDVKM. CDR3 length equals 16 residues.

The V gene is TRBV7-3, the J gene TRBJ1-1; D is unresolved. V lost 5 bases, J lost 3 bases, and 10 bases lay in between. CDR1 and CDR2 from the germline V gene are SGHTA and FQGTGA. CDR3 length: 13 residues. The CDR3 sequence is CASSPDRDTEAFF. In DNA, the CDR3 is TGTGCCAGCAGCCCCGACCGGGACACTGAAGCTTTCTTT. The variable domain in full, completed from reference TRBV7-3 and TRBJ1-1, reads GAGVSQTPSNKVTEKGKYVELRCDPISGHTALYWYRQSLGQGPEFLIYFQGTGAADDSGLPNDRFFAVRPEGSVSTLKIQRTERGDSAVYLCASSPDRDTEAFFGQGTRLTVV.

This clone came up a few times. The J gene is TRBJ1-2, the V gene TRBV5-4; TRBD1 matches 10 bases. The germline V gene encodes CDR1 SGHNT and CDR2 YYREEE (reference sequence). With V trimmed by 1 base and J by 8 bases, 5 bases remained unmatched. The CDR3 has 14 residues. In DNA form, the CDR3 reads TGTGCCAGCAGCTTGAGACAGGGGGCGCCCGGCTACACCTTC. This gives the protein CASSLRQGAPGYTF.

This clone is a singleton in its sample. This chain links TRBV6-6 with TRBJ2-7; the match to TRBD1 covers 8 bases. The CDR3 sequence is 14 residues long. V lost 6 bases and J lost 6; bases outside the gene matches: 10. The V gene's germline CDR1 is MNHNY and CDR2 SVGAGI (reference sequence). CDR3 amino acids: CASSEQGDTAEQYF. The CDR3 DNA sequence: TGTGCCAGCAGCGAACAGGGGGATACGGCCGAGCAGTACTTC.

V is TRBV9 and J is TRBJ2-3, with 9 bases aligning to TRBD2. V trimming: 3 bases; J trimming: 2 bases; junction bases outside the gene matches: 7. The germline V gene has CDR1 SGDLS and CDR2 YYNGEE. This CDR3 has 16 residues. CDR3 nucleotide sequence: TGTGCCAGCAGCGGCCCCGCGGGGGGGCCCACAGATACGCAGTATTTT. Encoded protein: CASSGPAGGPTDTQYF.

This rearrangement joins TRBV7-9 to TRBJ1-3; no clear D. Germline V gene lookup returns CDR1 SEHNR and CDR2 FQNEAQ (reference sequence). The CDR3 contains 16 residues. V lost 2 bases to trimming and J lost 2 bases, with 13 bases between them. The CDR3 region has the DNA TGTGCCAGCAGCTTATTTGGAGGTTCGGCTGGAAACACCATATATTTT. This codes for CASSLFGGSAGNTIYF.

The chain recombines TRBV19 with TRBJ2-3, with 11 bases that match TRBD1. The germline V gene encodes CDR1 LNHDA and CDR2 SQIVND (reference sequence). V was pared by 5 bases and J by 6 bases, with 10 bases of the junction left unmatched. This CDR3 comprises 16 residues. CDR3 residues: CASSPADRGLLDTQYF. CDR3 in DNA: TGTGCCAGTAGTCCGGCGGACAGGGGGCTATTGGATACGCAGTATTTT.

CDR3 residues: CASSKGGQYNSPLHF. In DNA form, the CDR3 reads TGTGCCAGCAGCAAGGGGGGACAGTATAATTCACCCCTCCACTTT. This rearrangement joins TRBV7-8 to TRBJ1-6, with 7 bases that match TRBD1. There are 15 residues in the CDR3. Germline loops: CDR1 SGHVS, CDR2 FQNEAQ. The trim removed 5 bases at V and 4 bases at J, leaving 5 bases unmatched.